The present entry profiles one T cell receptor (beta chain) with its context. The record originates from a study of blood T cell repertoires in COVID-19. This CDR3 is 14 amino acids long. With 5 bases removed from V and 3 bases from J, the gap between germline ends came to 14 bases. Germline CDR1 reads SEHNR; CDR2 reads FQNEAQ (reference sequence). TCRdb's table, derived via immunoSEQ multiplex PCR, lists solely in-frame clones and lacks some. There are more than 300,000 clones in the sample; roughly 90% occur only once, and around 3.9% lies in the top ten. The V call is TRBV7-9, the J call TRBJ2-7; the D gene is possibly TRBD1 (6 bases). The source material was PBMCs or T cells enriched from blood (not recorded which). This sequence originates from a woman in her 30s who had been exposed to COVID-19. The CDR3 reads CASSPWTVNYEQYF. CDR3 nucleotide sequence: TGTGCCAGCAGCCCCTGGACAGTCAACTACGAGCAGTACTTC.